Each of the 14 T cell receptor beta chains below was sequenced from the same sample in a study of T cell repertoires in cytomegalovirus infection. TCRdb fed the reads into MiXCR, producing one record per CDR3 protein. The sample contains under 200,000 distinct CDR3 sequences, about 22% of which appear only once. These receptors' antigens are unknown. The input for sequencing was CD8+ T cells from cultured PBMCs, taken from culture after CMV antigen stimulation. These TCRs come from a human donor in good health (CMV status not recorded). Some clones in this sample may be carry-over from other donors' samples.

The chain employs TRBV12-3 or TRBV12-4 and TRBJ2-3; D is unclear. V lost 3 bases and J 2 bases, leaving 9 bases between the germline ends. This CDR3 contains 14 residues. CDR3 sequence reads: CASSFRGYTDTQYF. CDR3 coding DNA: TGTGCCAGCAGTTTCAGAGGATACACAGATACGCAGTATTTT.

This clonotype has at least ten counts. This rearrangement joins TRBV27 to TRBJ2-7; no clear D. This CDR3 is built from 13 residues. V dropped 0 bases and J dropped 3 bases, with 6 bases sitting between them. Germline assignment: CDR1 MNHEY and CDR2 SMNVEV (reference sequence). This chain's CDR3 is CASSLSGSYEQYF. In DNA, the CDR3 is TGTGCCAGCAGTTTATCGGGCAGCTACGAGCAGTACTTC.

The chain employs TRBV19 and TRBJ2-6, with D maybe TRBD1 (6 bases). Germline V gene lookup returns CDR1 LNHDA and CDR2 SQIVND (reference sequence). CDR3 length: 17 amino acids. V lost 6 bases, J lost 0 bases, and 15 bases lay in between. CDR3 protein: CASSPDRLISGANVLTF. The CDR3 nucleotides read TGTGCCAGTAGCCCGGACAGACTTATCTCTGGGGCCAACGTCCTGACTTTC.

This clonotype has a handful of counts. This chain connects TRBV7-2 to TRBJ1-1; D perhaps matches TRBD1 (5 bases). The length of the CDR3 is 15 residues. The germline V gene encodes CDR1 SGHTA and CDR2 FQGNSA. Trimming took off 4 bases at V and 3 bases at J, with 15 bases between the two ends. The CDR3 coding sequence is TGTGCCAGCAGCTACATAAGGGGAGTCGACACTGAAGCTTTCTTT. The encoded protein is CASSYIRGVDTEAFF.

CDR3 amino acids: CASRATEFGNTIYF. The CDR3 DNA reads as TGTGCCAGCAGGGCTACAGAGTTTGGAAACACCATATATTTT. The rearrangement uses TRBV6-1 and TRBJ1-3; D is unclear. Germline-derived CDR1 and CDR2 are MNHNS and SASEGT. This CDR3 comprises 14 residues. V was shortened by 6 bases and J by 3 bases, with 12 bases between the two germline ends.

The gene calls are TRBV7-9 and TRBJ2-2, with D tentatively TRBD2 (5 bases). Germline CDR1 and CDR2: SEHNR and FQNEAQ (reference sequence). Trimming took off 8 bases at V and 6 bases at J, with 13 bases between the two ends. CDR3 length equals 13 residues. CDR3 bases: TGTGCCAGCTCGTCGGGGTCAGCCGGGGAGCTGTTTTTT. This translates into CASSSGSAGELFF.

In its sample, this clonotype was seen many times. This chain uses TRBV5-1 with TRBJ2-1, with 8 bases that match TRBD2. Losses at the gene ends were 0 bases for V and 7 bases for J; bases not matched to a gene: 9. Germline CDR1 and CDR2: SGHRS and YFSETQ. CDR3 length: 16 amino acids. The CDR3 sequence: CASSLAQAGAGNEQFF. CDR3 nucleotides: TGCGCCAGCAGCTTGGCCCAAGCGGGGGCCGGGAATGAGCAGTTCTTC.

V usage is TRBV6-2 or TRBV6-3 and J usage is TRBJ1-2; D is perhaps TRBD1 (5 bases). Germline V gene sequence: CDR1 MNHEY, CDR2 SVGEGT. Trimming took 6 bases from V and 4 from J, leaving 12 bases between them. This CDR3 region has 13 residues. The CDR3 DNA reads TGTGCCAGCAGCAACGGGGGGATCTATGGCTACACCTTC. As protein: CASSNGGIYGYTF.

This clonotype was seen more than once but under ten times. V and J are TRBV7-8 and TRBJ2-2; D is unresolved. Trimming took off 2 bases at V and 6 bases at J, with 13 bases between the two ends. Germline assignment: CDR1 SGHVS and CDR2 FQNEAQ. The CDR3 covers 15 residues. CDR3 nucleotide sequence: TGTGCCAGCAGCTTACCGAGCGACGTTTCCGGGGAGCTGTTTTTT. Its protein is CASSLPSDVSGELFF.

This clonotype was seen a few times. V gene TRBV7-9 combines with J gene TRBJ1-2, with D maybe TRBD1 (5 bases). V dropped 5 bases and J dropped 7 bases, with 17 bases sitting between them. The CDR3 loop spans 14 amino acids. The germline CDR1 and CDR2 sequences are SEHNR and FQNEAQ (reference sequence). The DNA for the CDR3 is TGTGCCAGCAGCCCGGGGGGTCCCATCCGTGGCTACACCTTC. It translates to CASSPGGPIRGYTF.

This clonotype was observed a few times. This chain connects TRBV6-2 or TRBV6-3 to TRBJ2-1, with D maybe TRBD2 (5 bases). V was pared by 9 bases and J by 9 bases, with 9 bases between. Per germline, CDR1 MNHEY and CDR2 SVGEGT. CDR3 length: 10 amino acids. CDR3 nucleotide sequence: TGTGCCAGGAGGGTAGTTGAGCAGTTCTTC. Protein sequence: CARRVVEQFF.

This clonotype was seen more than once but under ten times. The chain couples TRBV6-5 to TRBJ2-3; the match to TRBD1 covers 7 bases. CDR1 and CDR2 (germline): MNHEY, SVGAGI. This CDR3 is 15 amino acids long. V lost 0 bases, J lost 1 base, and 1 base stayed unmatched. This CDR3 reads CASSYSRGRTDTQYF. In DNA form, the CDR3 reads TGTGCCAGCAGTTACTCGAGGGGGCGCACAGATACGCAGTATTTT.

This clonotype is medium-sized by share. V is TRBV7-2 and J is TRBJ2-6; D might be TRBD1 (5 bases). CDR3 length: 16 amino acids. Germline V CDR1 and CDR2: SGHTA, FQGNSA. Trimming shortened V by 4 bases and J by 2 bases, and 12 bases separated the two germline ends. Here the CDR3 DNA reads TGTGCCAGCAGCTCAGGGATTCTTACTGGGGCCAACGTCCTGACTTTC. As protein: CASSSGILTGANVLTF. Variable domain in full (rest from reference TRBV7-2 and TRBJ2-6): GAGVSQSPSNKVTEKGKDVELRCDPISGHTALYWYRQSLGQGLEFLIYFQGNSAPDKSGLPSDRFSAERTGGSVSTLTIQRTQQEDSAVYLCASSSGILTGANVLTFGAGSRLTVL.

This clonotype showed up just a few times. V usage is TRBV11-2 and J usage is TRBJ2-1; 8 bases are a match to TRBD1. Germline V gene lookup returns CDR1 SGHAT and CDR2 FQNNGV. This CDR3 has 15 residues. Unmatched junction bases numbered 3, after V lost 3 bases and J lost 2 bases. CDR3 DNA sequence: TGTGCCAGCAGCTTCCGGGACAGGCCCTACAATGAGCAGTTCTTC. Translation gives CASSFRDRPYNEQFF.